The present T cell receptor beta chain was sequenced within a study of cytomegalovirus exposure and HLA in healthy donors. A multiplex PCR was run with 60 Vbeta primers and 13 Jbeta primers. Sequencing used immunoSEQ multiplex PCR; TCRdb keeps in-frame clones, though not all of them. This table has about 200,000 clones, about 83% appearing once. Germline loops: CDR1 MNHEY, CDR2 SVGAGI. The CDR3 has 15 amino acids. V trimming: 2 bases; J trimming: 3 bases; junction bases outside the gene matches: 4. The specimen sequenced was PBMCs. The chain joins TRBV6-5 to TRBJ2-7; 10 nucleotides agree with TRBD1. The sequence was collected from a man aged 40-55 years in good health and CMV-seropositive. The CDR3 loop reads CASSYKGQGDYEQYF. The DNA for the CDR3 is TGTGCCAGCAGTTACAAAGGACAGGGGGACTACGAGCAGTACTTC.